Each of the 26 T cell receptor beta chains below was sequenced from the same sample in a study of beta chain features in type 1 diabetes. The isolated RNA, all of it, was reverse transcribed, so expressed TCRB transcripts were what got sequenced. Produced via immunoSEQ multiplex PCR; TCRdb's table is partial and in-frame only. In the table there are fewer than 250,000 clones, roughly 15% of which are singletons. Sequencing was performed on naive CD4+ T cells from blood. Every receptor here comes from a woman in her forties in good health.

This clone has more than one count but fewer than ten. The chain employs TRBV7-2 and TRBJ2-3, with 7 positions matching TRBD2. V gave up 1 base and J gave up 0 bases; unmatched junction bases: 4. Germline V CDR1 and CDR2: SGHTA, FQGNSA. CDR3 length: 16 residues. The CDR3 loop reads CASSLGASGSTDTQYF. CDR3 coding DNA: TGTGCCAGCAGCTTAGGGGCTAGCGGAAGCACAGATACGCAGTATTTT.

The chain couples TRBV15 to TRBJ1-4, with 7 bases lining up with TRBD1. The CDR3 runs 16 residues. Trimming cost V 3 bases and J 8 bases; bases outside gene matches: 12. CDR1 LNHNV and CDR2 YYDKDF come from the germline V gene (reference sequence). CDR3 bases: TGTGCCACCAGCAGTAGACAGGGCGGTTTATCGGAAAAACTGTTTTTT. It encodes CATSSRQGGLSEKLFF. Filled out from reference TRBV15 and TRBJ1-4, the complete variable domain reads DAMVIQNPRYQVTQFGKPVTLSCSQTLNHNVMYWYQQKSSQAPKLLFHYYDKDFNNEADTPDNFQSRRPNTSFCFLDIRSPGLGDTAMYLCATSSRQGGLSEKLFFGSGTQLSVL.

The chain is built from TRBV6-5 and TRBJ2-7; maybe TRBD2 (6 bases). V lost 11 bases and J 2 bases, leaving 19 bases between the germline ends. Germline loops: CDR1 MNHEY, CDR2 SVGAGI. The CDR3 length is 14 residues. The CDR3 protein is CACHRGILPYEQYF. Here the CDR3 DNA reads TGTGCCTGCCACCGGGGGATTCTTCCCTACGAGCAGTACTTC.

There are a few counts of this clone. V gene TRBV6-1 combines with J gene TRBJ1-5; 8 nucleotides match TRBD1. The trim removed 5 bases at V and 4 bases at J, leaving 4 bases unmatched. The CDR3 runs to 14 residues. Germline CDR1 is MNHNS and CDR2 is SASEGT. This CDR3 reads CASSLRQGNQPQHF. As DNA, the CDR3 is TGTGCCAGCAGTCTTCGACAGGGGAATCAGCCCCAGCATTTT.

CDR3: CASSRGNYGYTF. The CDR3 DNA sequence: TGTGCCAGCAGCCGGGGGAACTATGGCTACACCTTC. The chain combines TRBV5-8 with TRBJ1-2, with D perhaps TRBD1 (5 bases). The CDR3 spans 12 residues. V was cut by 4 bases and J by 2 bases, with 6 bases left in between. Germline V gene sequence: CDR1 SGHTS, CDR2 YDEGEE.

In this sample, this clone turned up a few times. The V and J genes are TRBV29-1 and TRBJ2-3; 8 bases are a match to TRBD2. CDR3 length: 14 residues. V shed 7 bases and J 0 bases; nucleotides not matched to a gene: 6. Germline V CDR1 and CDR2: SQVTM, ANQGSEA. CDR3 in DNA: TGCAGCGCGACTCGGGGGGGCAGCACAGATACGCAGTATTTT. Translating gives CSATRGGSTDTQYF.

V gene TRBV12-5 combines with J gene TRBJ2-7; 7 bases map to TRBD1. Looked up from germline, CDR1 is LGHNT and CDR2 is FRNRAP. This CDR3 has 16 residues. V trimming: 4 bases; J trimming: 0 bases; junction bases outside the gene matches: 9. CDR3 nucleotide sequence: TGTGCTAGTGGTTCCGGACAGGCGTTAACCTCCTACGAGCAGTACTTC. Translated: CASGSGQALTSYEQYF.

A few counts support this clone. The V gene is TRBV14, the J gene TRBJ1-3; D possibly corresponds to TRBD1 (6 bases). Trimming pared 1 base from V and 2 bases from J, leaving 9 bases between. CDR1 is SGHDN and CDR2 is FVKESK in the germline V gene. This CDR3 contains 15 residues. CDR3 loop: CASSQVQGTGNTIYF. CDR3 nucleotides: TGTGCCAGCAGCCAAGTACAGGGAACTGGAAACACCATATATTTT.

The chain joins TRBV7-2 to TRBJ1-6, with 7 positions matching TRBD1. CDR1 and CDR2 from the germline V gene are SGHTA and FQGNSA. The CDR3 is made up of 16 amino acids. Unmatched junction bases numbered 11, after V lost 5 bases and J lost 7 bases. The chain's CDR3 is CASSRNSGTDNSPLHF. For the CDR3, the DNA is TGTGCCAGCAGCCGAAATAGCGGGACAGACAATTCACCCCTCCACTTT.

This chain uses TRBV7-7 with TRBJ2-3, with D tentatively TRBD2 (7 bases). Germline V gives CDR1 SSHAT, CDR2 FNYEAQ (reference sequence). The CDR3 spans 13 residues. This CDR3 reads CASSPGEGDTQYF. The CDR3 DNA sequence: TGTGCTAGCTCTCCAGGGGAGGGAGATACGCAGTATTTT.

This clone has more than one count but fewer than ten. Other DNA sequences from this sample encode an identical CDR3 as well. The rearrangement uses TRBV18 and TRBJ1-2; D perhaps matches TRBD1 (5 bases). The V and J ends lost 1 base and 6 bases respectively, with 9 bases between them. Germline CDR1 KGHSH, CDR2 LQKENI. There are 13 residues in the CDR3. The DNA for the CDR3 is TGTGCCAGCTCACCACTAGACAGAGATGGCTACACCTTC. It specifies CASSPLDRDGYTF.

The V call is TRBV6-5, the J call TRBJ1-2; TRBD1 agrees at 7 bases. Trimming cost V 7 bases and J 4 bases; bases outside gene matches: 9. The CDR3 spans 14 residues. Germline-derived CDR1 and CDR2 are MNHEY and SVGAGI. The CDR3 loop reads CASTGTDLFYGYTF. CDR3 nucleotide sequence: TGTGCCAGCACCGGGACAGATTTATTCTATGGCTACACCTTC.

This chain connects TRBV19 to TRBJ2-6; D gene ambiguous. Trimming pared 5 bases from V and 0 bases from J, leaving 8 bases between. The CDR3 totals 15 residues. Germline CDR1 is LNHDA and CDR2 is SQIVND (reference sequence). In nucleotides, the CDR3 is TGTGCCAGTAGTCCTCGTCCCTCTGGGGCCAACGTCCTGACTTTC. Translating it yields CASSPRPSGANVLTF.

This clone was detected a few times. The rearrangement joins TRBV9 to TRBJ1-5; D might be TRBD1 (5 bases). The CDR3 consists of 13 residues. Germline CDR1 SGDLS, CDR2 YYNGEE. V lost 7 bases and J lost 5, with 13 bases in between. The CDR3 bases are TGTGCCAGCGGGACTGATTTACATCAGCCCCAGCATTTT. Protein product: CASGTDLHQPQHF.

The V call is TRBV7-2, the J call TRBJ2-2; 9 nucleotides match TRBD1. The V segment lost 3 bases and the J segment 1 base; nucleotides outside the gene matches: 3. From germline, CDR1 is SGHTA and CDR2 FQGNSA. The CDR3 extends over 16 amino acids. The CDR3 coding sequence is TGTGCCAGCAGCTTGAGACAGGGGGGGAACACCGGGGAGCTGTTTTTT. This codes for CASSLRQGGNTGELFF.

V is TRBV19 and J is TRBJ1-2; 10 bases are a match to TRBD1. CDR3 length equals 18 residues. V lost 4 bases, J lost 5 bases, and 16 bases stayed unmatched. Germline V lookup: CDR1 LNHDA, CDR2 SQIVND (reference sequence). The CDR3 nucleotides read TGTGCCAGTAGTACGTTACCGGGACAGGGGTCCCCTCTATATGGCTACACCTTC. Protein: CASSTLPGQGSPLYGYTF.

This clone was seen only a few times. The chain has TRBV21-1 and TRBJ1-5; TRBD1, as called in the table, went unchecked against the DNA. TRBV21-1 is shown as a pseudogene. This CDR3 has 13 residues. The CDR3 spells CASSKRGNQPQHF. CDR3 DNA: TGTGCCAGCAGCAAAAGGGGGAATCAGCCCCAGCATTTT.

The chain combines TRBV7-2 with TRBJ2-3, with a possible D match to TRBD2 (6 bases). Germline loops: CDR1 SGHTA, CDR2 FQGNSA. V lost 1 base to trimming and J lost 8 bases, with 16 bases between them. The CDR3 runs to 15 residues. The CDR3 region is CASSLGGTHIVTQYF. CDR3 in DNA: TGTGCCAGCAGCTTAGGGGGGACTCACATAGTTACGCAGTATTTT.

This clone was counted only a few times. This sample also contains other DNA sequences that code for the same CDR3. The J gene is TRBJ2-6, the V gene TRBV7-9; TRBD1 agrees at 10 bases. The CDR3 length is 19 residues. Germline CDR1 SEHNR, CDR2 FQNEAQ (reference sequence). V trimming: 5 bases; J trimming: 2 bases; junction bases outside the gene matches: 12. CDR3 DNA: TGTGCCAGCAGCCTTAGACCGGGACAGGGGCGAACTGGGGCCAACGTCCTGACTTTC. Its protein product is CASSLRPGQGRTGANVLTF.

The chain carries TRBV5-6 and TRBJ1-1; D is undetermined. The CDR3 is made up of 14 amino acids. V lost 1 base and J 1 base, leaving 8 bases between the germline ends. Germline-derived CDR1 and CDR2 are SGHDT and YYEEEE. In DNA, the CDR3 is TGTGCCAGCAGCTTGTTTACATGGAACACTGAAGCTTTCTTT. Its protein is CASSLFTWNTEAFF.

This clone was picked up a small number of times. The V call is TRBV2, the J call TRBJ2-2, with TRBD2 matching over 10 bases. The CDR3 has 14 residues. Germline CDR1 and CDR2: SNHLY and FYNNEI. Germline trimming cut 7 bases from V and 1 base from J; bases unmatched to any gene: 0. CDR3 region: CASTSGRNTGELFF. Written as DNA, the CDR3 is TGTGCCAGCACTAGCGGGAGGAACACCGGGGAGCTGTTTTTT.

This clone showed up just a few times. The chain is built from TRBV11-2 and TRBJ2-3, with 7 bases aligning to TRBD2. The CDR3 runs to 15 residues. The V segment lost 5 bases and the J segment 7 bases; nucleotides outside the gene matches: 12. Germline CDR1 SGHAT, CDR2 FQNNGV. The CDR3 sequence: CASSPPGPGGYTQYF. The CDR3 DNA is TGTGCCAGCAGCCCCCCGGGCCCGGGGGGTTATACGCAGTATTTT.

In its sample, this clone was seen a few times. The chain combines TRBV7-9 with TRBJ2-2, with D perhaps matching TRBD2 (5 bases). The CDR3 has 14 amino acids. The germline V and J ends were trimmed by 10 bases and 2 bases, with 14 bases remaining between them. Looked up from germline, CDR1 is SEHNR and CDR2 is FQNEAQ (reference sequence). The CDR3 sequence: CATRPRGNTGELFF. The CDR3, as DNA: TGTGCCACCCGCCCACGGGGAAACACCGGGGAGCTGTTTTTT.

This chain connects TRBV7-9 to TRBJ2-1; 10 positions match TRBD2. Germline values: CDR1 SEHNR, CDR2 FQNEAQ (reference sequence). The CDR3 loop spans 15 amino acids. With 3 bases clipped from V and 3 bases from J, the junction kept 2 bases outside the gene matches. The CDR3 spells CASSLSGGVYNEQFF. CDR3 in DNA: TGTGCCAGCAGCTTGAGCGGGGGGGTCTACAATGAGCAGTTCTTC.

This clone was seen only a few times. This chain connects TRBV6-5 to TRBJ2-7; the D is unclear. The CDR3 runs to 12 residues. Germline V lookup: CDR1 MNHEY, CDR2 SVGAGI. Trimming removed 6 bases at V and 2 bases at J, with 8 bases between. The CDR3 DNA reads TGTGCCAGCAGCAGGAACACCTACGAGCAGTACTTC. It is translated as CASSRNTYEQYF.

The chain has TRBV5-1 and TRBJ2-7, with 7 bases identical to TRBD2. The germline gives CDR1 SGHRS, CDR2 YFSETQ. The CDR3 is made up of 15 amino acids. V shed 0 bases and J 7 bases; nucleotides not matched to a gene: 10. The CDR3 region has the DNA TGCGCCAGCAGCTTGGCCGCGGGAGCGGGTTCAGAGCAGTACTTC. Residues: CASSLAAGAGSEQYF.